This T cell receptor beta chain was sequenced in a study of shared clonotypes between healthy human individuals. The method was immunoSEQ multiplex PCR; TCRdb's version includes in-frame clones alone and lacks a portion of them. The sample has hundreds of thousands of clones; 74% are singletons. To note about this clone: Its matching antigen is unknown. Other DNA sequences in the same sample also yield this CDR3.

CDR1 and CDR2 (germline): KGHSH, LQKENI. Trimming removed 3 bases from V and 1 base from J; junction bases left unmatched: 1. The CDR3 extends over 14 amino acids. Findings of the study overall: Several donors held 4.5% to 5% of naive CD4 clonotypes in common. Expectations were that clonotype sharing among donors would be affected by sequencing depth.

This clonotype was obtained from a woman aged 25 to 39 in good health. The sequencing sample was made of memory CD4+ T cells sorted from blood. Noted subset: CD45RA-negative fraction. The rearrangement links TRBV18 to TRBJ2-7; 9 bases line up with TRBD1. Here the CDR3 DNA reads TGTGCCAGCTCACCCGGGACAGGGTCCTACGAGCAGTACTTC. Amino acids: CASSPGTGSYEQYF.